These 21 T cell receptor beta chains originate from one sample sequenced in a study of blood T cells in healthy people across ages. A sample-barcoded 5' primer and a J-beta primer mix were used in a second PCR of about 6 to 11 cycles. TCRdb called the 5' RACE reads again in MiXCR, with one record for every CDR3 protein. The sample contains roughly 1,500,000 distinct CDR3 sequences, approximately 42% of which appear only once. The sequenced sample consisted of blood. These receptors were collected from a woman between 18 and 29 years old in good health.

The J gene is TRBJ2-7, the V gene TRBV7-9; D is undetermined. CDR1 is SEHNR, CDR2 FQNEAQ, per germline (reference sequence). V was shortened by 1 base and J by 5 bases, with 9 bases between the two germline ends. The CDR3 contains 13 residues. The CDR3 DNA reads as TGTGCCAGCAGCTTAGAGTCCGGCGACGAGCAGTACTTC. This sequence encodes CASSLESGDEQYF.

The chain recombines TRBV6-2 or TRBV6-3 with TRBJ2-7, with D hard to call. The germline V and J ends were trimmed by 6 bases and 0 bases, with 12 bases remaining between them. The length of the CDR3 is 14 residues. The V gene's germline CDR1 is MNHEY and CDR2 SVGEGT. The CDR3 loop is CASSGSPPSYEQYF. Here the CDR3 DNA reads TGTGCCAGCAGCGGTAGCCCTCCCTCCTACGAGCAGTACTTC.

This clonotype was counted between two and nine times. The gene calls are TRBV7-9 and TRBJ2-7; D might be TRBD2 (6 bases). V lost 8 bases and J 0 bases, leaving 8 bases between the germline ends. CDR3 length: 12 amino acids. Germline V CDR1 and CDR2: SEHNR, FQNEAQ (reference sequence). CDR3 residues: CASGTRSYEQYF. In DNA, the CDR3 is TGTGCCAGCGGGACTCGCTCCTACGAGCAGTACTTC. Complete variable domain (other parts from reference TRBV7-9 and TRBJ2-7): DTGVSQNPRHKITKRGQNVTFRCDPISEHNRLYWYRQTLGQGPEFLTYFQNEAQLEKSRLLSDRFSAERPKGSFSTLEIQRTEQGDSAMYLCASGTRSYEQYFGPGTRLTVT.

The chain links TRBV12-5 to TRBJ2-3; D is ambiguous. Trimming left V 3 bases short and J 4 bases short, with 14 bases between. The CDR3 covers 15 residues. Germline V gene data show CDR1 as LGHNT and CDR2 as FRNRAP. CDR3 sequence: CASGLSDEISDTQYF. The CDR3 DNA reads TGTGCTAGTGGTTTATCCGACGAAATATCAGATACGCAGTATTTT.

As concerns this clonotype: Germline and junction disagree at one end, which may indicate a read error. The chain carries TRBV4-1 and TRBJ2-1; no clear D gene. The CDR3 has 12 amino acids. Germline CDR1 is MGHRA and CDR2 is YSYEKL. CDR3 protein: CASSQAHNKQFF. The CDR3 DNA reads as TGCGCCAGCAGCCAAGCGCACAATAAGCAGTTCTTC.

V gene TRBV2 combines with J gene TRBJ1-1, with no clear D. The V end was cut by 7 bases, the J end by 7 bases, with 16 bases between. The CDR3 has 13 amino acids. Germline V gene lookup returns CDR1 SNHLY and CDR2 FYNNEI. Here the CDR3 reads CASNAYEPLEAFF. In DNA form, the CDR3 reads TGTGCCAGCAATGCATACGAGCCACTTGAAGCTTTCTTT.

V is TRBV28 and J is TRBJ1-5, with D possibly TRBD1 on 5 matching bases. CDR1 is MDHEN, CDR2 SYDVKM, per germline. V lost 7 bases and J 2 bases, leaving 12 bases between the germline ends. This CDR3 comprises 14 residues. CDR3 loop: CASTAGQGNQPQHF. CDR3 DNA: TGTGCCAGCACCGCGGGGCAGGGCAATCAGCCCCAGCATTTT.

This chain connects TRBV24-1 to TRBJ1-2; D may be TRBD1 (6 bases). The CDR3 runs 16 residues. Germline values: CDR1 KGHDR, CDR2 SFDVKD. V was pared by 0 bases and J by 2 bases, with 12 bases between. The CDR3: CATSDLDGQGNYGYTF. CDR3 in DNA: TGTGCCACCAGTGATTTGGATGGCCAGGGGAACTATGGCTACACCTTC.

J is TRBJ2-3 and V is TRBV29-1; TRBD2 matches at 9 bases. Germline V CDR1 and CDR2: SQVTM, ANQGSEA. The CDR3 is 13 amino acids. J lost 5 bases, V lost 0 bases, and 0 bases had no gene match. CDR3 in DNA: TGCAGCGTTGAAGAACTAGCGGGAGATACGCAGTATTTT. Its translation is CSVEELAGDTQYF.

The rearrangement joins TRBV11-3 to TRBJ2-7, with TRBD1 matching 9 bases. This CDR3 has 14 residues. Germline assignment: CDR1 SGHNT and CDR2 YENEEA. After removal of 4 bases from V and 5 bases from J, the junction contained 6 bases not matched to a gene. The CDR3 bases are TGTGCCAGCAGCTCCCAGACAGGGGGGAACGAGCAGTACTTC. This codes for CASSSQTGGNEQYF.

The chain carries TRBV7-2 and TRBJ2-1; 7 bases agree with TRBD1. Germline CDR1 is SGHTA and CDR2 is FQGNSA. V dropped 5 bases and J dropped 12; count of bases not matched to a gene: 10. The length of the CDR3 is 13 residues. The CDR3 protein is CASSQTSGTVQFF. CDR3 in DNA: TGTGCCAGCAGCCAAACTTCCGGGACAGTGCAGTTCTTC. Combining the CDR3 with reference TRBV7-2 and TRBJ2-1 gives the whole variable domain GAGVSQSPSNKVTEKGKDVELRCDPISGHTALYWYRQSLGQGLEFLIYFQGNSAPDKSGLPSDRFSAERTGGSVSTLTIQRTQQEDSAVYLCASSQTSGTVQFFGPGTRLTVL.

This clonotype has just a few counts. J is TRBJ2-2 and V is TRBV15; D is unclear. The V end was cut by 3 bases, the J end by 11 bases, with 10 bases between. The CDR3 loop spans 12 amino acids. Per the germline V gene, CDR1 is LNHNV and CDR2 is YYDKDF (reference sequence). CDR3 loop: CATSRTSLELFF. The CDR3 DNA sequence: TGTGCCACCAGCAGGACCTCGTTAGAGCTGTTTTTT.

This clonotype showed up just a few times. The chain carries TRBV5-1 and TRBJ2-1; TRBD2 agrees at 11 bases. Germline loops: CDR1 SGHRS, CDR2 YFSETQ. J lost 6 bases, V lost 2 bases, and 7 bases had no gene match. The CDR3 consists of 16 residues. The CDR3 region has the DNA TGCGCCAGCAGCTTACTAGCGGGGGCCGATTTCAATGAGCAGTTCTTC. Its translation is CASSLLAGADFNEQFF. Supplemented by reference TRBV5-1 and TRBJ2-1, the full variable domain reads KAGVTQTPRYLIKTRGQQVTLSCSPISGHRSVSWYQQTPGQGLQFLFEYFSETQRNKGNFPGRFSGRQFSNSRSEMNVSTLELGDSALYLCASSLLAGADFNEQFFGPGTRLTVL.

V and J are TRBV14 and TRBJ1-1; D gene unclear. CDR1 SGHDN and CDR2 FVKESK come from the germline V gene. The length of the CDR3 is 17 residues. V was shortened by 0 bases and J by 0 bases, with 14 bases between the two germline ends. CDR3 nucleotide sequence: TGTGCCAGCAGCCAAGAACACGGACCTCCCATGAACACTGAAGCTTTCTTT. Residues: CASSQEHGPPMNTEAFF.

In DNA, the CDR3 is TGTGCCAGCAGTTTACGACAGGGTGGGAACTATGGCTACACCTTC. The encoded protein is CASSLRQGGNYGYTF. The chain couples TRBV27 to TRBJ1-2; 7 bases are shared with TRBD1. Germline values: CDR1 MNHEY, CDR2 SMNVEV (reference sequence). J lost 2 bases, V lost 2 bases, and 5 bases had no gene match. The CDR3 contains 15 residues.

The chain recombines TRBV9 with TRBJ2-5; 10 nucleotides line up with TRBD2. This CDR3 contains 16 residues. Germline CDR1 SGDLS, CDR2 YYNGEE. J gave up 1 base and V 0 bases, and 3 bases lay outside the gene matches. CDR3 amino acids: CASSVGIAGGQETQYF. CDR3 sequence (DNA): TGTGCCAGCAGCGTAGGAATAGCGGGGGGCCAAGAGACCCAGTACTTC.

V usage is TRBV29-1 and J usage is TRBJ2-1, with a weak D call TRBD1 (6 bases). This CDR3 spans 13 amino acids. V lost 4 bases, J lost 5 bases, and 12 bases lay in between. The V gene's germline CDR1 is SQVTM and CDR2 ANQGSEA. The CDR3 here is CSVGQGMDNEQFF. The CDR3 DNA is TGCAGCGTTGGCCAGGGGATGGACAATGAGCAGTTCTTC.

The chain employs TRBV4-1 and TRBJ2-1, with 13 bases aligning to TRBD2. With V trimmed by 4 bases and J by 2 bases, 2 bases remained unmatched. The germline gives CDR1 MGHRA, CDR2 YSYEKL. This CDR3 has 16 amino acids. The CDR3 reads CASSRGTSGTYNEQFF. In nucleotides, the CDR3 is TGCGCCAGCAGCCGAGGGACTAGCGGGACCTACAATGAGCAGTTCTTC.

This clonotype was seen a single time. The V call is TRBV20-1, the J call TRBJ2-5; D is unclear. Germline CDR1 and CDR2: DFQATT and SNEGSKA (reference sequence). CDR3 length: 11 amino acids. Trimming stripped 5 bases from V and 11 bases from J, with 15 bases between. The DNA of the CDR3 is TGCAGTGCTGCCCAAACGGAAGAGCAGTACTTC. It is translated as CSAAQTEEQYF.

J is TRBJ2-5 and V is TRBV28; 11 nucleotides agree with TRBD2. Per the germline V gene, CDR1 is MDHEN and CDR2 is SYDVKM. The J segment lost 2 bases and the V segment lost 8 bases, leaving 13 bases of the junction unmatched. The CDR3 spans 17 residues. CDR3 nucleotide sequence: TGTGCCAGCGGATCTCCTTTAGCGGGGGGGCCTCAAGAGACCCAGTACTTC. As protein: CASGSPLAGGPQETQYF. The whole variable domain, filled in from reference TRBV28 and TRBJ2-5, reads DVKVTQSSRYLVKRTGEKVFLECVQDMDHENMFWYRQDPGLGLRLIYFSYDVKMKEKGDIPEGYSVSREKKERFSLILESASTNQTSMYLCASGSPLAGGPQETQYFGPGTRLLVL.

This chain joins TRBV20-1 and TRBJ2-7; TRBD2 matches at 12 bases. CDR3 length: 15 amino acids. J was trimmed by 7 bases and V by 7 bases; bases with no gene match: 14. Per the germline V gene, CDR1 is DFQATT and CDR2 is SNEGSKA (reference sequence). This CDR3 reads CSVPGLAGLYNEQYF. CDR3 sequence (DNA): TGCAGTGTTCCGGGACTAGCGGGCCTCTACAATGAGCAGTACTTC.